The present T cell receptor beta chain was sequenced within a study of human T cells and chemical hapten exposure. Broader study findings: Counts of expanded TCRs at PT1 were positively correlated with patch test score.

Time point given: pre-sensitization, week 0. The treatment is: therapeutic diphenylcyclopropenone sensitization with weekly scalp DPC. This clonotype was recorded many times. Its antigen is not known. TCRdb independently ran MiXCR on the RACE reads; one entry per CDR3 protein. Of around 250,000 distinct CDR3 sequences in the sample, about 9% were seen once. Trimming shortened V by 6 bases and J by 6 bases, and 18 bases separated the two germline ends. Germline V CDR1 and CDR2: MNHEY, SVGEGT. This CDR3 comprises 15 residues. The origin of this receptor is a woman aged 35 to 49 with alopecia areata. Some clones in this sample may be carry-over from other donors' samples. The chain recombines TRBV6-2 or TRBV6-3 with TRBJ2-4; the D is unclear. This specimen was whole blood, taken in connection with sensitization to the hapten diphenylcyclopropenone (DPC). CDR3 nucleotides: TGTGCCAGCAGGGCGAATTCCCCTTTGGGAAACATTCAGTACTTC. Amino acid sequence: CASRANSPLGNIQYF.